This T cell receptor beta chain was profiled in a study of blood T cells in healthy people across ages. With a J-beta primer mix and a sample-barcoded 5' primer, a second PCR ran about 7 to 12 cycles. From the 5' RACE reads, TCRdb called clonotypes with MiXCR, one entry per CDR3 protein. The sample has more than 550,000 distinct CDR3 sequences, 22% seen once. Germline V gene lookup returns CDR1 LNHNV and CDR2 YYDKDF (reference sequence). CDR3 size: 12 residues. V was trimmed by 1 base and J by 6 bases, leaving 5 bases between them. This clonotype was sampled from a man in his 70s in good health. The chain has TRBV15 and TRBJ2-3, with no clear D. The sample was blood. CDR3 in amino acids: CATSRVADTQYF. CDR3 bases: TGTGCCACCAGCAGAGTCGCGGATACGCAGTATTTT.